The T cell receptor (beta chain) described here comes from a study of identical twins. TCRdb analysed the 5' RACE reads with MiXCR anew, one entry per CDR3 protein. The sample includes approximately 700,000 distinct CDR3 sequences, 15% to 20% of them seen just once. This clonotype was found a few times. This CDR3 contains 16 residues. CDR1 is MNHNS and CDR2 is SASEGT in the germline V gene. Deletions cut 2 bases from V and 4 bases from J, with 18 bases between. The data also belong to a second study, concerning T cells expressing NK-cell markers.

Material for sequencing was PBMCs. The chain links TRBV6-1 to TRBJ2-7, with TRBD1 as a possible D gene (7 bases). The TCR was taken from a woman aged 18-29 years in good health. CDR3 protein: CASSEQGVRGGYEQYF. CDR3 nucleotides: TGTGCCAGCAGTGAACAGGGGGTTCGGGGAGGATACGAGCAGTACTTC.